What follows are 29 T cell receptor beta chains derived from one specimen sequenced in a study of cytomegalovirus exposure and HLA in healthy donors (dated by TCRdb to 2015 to 2018). Library preparation employed the immunoSEQ multiplex PCR assay. A mixture of 60 forward primers for TCR Vbeta segments and 13 reverse primers for TCR Jbeta segments was used in the multiplex PCR. The table comes from immuneACCESS by way of TCRdb, which keeps in-frame sequences with V and J called. Part of the clones is missing from these tables; in studies checked, under half for an unresolved V gene and the rest for unknown reasons. Here the sample has about 200,000 clones; 70% to 80% occur a single time. The ten biggest clones cover approximately 0.36% of the sample. The material sequenced was PBMCs. Receptor source: a male donor in good health and CMV-seropositive.

The chain recombines TRBV7-3 with TRBJ2-5; 7 bases match TRBD2. The germline V gene encodes CDR1 SGHTA and CDR2 FQGTGA. The CDR3 is 16 amino acids. J was trimmed by 3 bases and V by 4 bases; bases with no gene match: 11. CDR3 bases: TGTGCCAGCAGCTCCTACGGAGGGGAGGGCGAAGAGACCCAGTACTTC. This gives the protein CASSSYGGEGEETQYF.

Details on this clone: The junction and the germline gene differ at one end; a read error may be behind it. This chain joins TRBV10-3 and TRBJ2-3; a weak D match, TRBD2 (6 bases). This CDR3 is built from 12 residues. The germline V gene has CDR1 ENHRY and CDR2 SYGVKD. The CDR3 DNA sequence: TGTGCCATCAGTGAGTCTCTGGAGGAGGGGCATTTT. Its protein is CAISESLEEGHF.

The chain employs TRBV15 and TRBJ2-5; TRBD2 matches 12 bases. There are 16 residues in the CDR3. The V and J ends lost 3 bases and 5 bases, in that order; junction bases with no gene match: 7. Germline CDR1 and CDR2: LNHNV and YYDKDF (reference sequence). The CDR3 here is CATSRGTSGSGETQYF. The CDR3, as DNA: TGTGCCACCAGCAGGGGGACTAGCGGGTCAGGGGAGACCCAGTACTTC. Drawing the rest from reference TRBV15 and TRBJ2-5, the complete variable domain is DAMVIQNPRYQVTQFGKPVTLSCSQTLNHNVMYWYQQKSSQAPKLLFHYYDKDFNNEADTPDNFQSRRPNTSFCFLDIRSPGLGDTAMYLCATSRGTSGSGETQYFGPGTRLLVL.

This chain joins TRBV6-1 and TRBJ2-2; 11 nucleotides align to TRBD2. Germline CDR1 MNHNS, CDR2 SASEGT. The CDR3 has 17 residues. Losses at the gene ends were 4 bases for V and 6 bases for J; bases not matched to a gene: 10. The CDR3 here is CASSAFRTSGSPGELFF. For the CDR3, the DNA is TGTGCCAGCAGTGCTTTTCGGACTAGCGGGTCCCCCGGGGAGCTGTTTTTT.

The chain recombines TRBV5-4 with TRBJ1-4; no clear D. There are 14 residues in the CDR3. Germline V lookup: CDR1 SGHNT, CDR2 YYREEE (reference sequence). V shed 5 bases and J shed 6 bases, with 14 bases lying between them. CDR3 in DNA: TGTGCCAGCAGGGAGACTTACGCGCATGAAAAACTGTTTTTT. Translating it yields CASRETYAHEKLFF. The complete variable domain, with remaining parts taken from reference TRBV5-4 and TRBJ1-4, reads ETGVTQSPTHLIKTRGQQVTLRCSSQSGHNTVSWYQQALGQGPQFIFQYYREEENGRGNFPPRFSGLQFPNYSSELNVNALELDDSALYLCASRETYAHEKLFFGSGTQLSVL.

This clone occurred once. The V gene is TRBV29-1, the J gene TRBJ2-2, with D maybe TRBD2 (6 bases). The CDR3 is 16 residues long. V dropped 4 bases and J dropped 9 bases, with 24 bases sitting between them. In germline, CDR1 is SQVTM, CDR2 ANQGSEA. For the CDR3, the DNA is TGCAGCGTTGGCCTTCCTGGAGGGATCGGAATACGGGAGCTGTTTTTT. It translates to CSVGLPGGIGIRELFF.

V gene TRBV27 combines with J gene TRBJ2-5; D is unclear. This CDR3 has 14 amino acids. Looked up from germline, CDR1 is MNHEY and CDR2 is SMNVEV (reference sequence). The V and J ends lost 1 base and 4 bases respectively, with 10 bases between them. CDR3 in DNA: TGTGCCAGCAGTTTATGGGCACCATCAGAGACCCAGTACTTC. It codes for CASSLWAPSETQYF.

The V gene is TRBV6-5, the J gene TRBJ2-7, with 10 bases that match TRBD1. The germline V gene has CDR1 MNHEY and CDR2 SVGAGI. With V trimmed by 6 bases and J by 6 bases, 8 bases remained unmatched. There are 14 residues in the CDR3. CDR3 sequence reads: CASSQDRGWREQYF. The CDR3 nucleotides are TGTGCCAGCAGCCAGGACAGGGGGTGGCGCGAGCAGTACTTC.

The J gene is TRBJ2-1, the V gene TRBV4-2, with 7 bases matching TRBD2. Germline assignment: CDR1 LGHNA and CDR2 YNFKEQ. The ends lost 1 base at V and 4 bases at J; junction bases unmatched: 4. The CDR3 runs to 15 residues. CDR3 residues: CASSQGLGGYNEQFF. The CDR3 DNA sequence: TGTGCCAGCAGCCAAGGACTGGGGGGGTACAATGAGCAGTTCTTC.

The V gene is TRBV5-1, the J gene TRBJ1-5, with D uncertain. The V and J ends lost 0 bases and 3 bases respectively, with 7 bases between them. This CDR3 is built from 14 residues. From germline, CDR1 is SGHRS and CDR2 YFSETQ. CDR3 nucleotide sequence: TGCGCCAGCAGCTTGGGAGGGAACAATCAGCCCCAGCATTTT. Residues: CASSLGGNNQPQHF.

V is TRBV7-3 and J is TRBJ2-4; TRBD2 matches at 9 bases. With 1 base clipped from V and 5 bases from J, the junction kept 0 bases outside the gene matches. The germline CDR1 and CDR2 sequences are SGHTA and FQGTGA. This CDR3 spans 14 amino acids. Here the CDR3 reads CASSLSGRENIQYF. For the CDR3, the DNA is TGTGCCAGCAGCTTAAGCGGGAGGGAAAACATTCAGTACTTC. Combining the CDR3 with reference TRBV7-3 and TRBJ2-4 gives the whole variable domain GAGVSQTPSNKVTEKGKYVELRCDPISGHTALYWYRQSLGQGPEFLIYFQGTGAADDSGLPNDRFFAVRPEGSVSTLKIQRTERGDSAVYLCASSLSGRENIQYFGAGTRLSVL.

CDR3 sequence: CASSSLDRVGYEQYF. DNA of the CDR3: TGTGCCAGCAGCTCATTGGACAGGGTGGGCTACGAGCAGTACTTC. This rearrangement joins TRBV7-6 to TRBJ2-7; 8 bases align to TRBD1. Germline loops: CDR1 SGHVS, CDR2 FNYEAQ. The CDR3 contains 15 residues. J gave up 3 bases and V 4 bases, and 8 bases lay outside the gene matches.

This clone turned up a few times. The chain carries TRBV9 and TRBJ1-6; TRBD1 matches at 7 bases. V dropped 4 bases and J dropped 14; count of bases not matched to a gene: 9. This CDR3 comprises 13 residues. Germline V CDR1 and CDR2: SGDLS, YYNGEE. In DNA form, the CDR3 reads TGTGCCAGCAGCACCCATGGGACAGAGGCCCTCCACTTT. Translation gives CASSTHGTEALHF.

The rearrangement links TRBV2 to TRBJ2-6; maybe TRBD1 (6 bases). V lost 8 bases and J 0 bases, leaving 14 bases between the germline ends. In germline, CDR1 is SNHLY, CDR2 FYNNEI. CDR3 length: 16 amino acids. This CDR3 is CASPITGTSGANVLTF. The DNA of the CDR3 is TGTGCCAGCCCGATAACAGGGACCTCTGGGGCCAACGTCCTGACTTTC.

The chain links TRBV15 to TRBJ2-2; tentative D call: TRBD1 (6 bases). The CDR3 covers 14 residues. Trimming shortened V by 3 bases and J by 5 bases, and 10 bases separated the two germline ends. The germline V gene has CDR1 LNHNV and CDR2 YYDKDF (reference sequence). The CDR3, as DNA: TGTGCCACCAGCAGGGACAGTGCAACCGGGGAGCTGTTTTTT. This encodes CATSRDSATGELFF.

V and J are TRBV11-2 and TRBJ2-7; TRBD1 aligns across 9 bases. This CDR3 contains 15 residues. The ends lost 5 bases at V and 2 bases at J; junction bases unmatched: 7. The germline CDR1 and CDR2 sequences are SGHAT and FQNNGV. CDR3 sequence reads: CASSRGTGPTYEQYF. The DNA for the CDR3 is TGTGCCAGCAGCAGAGGGACAGGGCCGACCTACGAGCAGTACTTC.

This clone was recorded only once. V is TRBV9 and J is TRBJ2-3; 9 positions match TRBD2. The CDR3 spans 16 residues. Germline V gives CDR1 SGDLS, CDR2 YYNGEE. Unmatched junction bases numbered 9, after V lost 4 bases and J lost 3 bases. CDR3 region: CASSPRREGQTDTQYF. In DNA form, the CDR3 reads TGTGCCAGCAGCCCCCGGCGGGAGGGCCAGACAGATACGCAGTATTTT. Full variable domain (outside the CDR3, taken from reference TRBV9 and TRBJ2-3): DSGVTQTPKHLITATGQRVTLRCSPRSGDLSVYWYQQSLDQGLQFLIQYYNGEERAKGNILERFSAQQFPDLHSELNLSSLELGDSALYFCASSPRREGQTDTQYFGPGTRLTVL.

This clone appeared a single time. The chain carries TRBV5-1 and TRBJ2-5, with TRBD1 identical over 10 bases. The DNA end favors TRBJ2-7, so the J call may be wrong. This CDR3 is built from 14 residues. Germline V gene data show CDR1 as SGHRS and CDR2 as YFSETQ. CDR3 sequence: CASSPRQGAGEQYF. CDR3 nucleotide sequence: TGCGCCAGCAGCCCCAGACAGGGGGCTGGCGAGCAGTACTTC.

This clone has only one observation. V usage is TRBV5-1 and J usage is TRBJ2-3; 7 nucleotides match TRBD2. Trimming removed 2 bases from V and 3 bases from J; junction bases left unmatched: 6. Germline V gene data show CDR1 as SGHRS and CDR2 as YFSETQ. The CDR3 totals 15 residues. CDR3 DNA: TGCGCCAGCAGCTTCACGGGAGGAGCTACAGATACGCAGTATTTT. Translation: CASSFTGGATDTQYF.

The genes are TRBV5-4 and TRBJ2-7, with 9 positions matching TRBD2. The germline V gene encodes CDR1 SGHNT and CDR2 YYREEE (reference sequence). Trimming at V came to 3 bases and at J to 6 bases, leaving 10 bases not matched to a gene. The CDR3 contains 15 residues. In DNA, the CDR3 is TGTGCCAGCAGCTCAGTTGTAGCGGGAGTAACCGAGCAGTACTTC. The encoded protein is CASSSVVAGVTEQYF.

The chain carries TRBV4-1 and TRBJ1-3; D remains unclear. The CDR3 spans 12 residues. CDR1 MGHRA and CDR2 YSYEKL come from the germline V gene. V lost 3 bases to trimming and J lost 4 bases, with 4 bases between them. In nucleotides, the CDR3 is TGCGCCAGCAGCCACTTGGGAAACACCATATATTTT. Encoded protein: CASSHLGNTIYF.

V gene TRBV9 combines with J gene TRBJ1-6; 7 bases align to TRBD1. Germline V CDR1 and CDR2: SGDLS, YYNGEE. The CDR3 has 15 residues. V was pared by 0 bases and J by 10 bases, with 7 bases of the junction left unmatched. CDR3 sequence: CASSVGKTGRSPLHF. Written as DNA, the CDR3 is TGTGCCAGCAGCGTAGGAAAGACAGGGCGCTCACCCCTCCACTTT.

A single count supports this clone. V is TRBV9 and J is TRBJ1-2; TRBD1 aligns across 9 bases. J lost 7 bases, V lost 0 bases, and 1 base had no gene match. The CDR3 runs 13 residues. Germline-derived CDR1 and CDR2 are SGDLS and YYNGEE. CDR3 loop: CASSVDRGLGYTF. The CDR3 DNA reads as TGTGCCAGCAGCGTAGACAGGGGGCTTGGCTACACCTTC.

The rearrangement uses TRBV4-2 and TRBJ2-5; the match to TRBD1 covers 7 bases. CDR1 is LGHNA and CDR2 is YNFKEQ in the germline V gene. The length of the CDR3 is 16 residues. The V and J ends lost 2 bases and 3 bases, in that order; junction bases with no gene match: 9. The CDR3 nucleotides read TGTGCCAGCAGCCAACGACAGGGAGCGTGGGAAGAGACCCAGTACTTC. This sequence encodes CASSQRQGAWEETQYF.

This clone was seen more than once but under ten times. The gene calls are TRBV11-2 and TRBJ2-1, with 7 bases matching TRBD1. CDR1 is SGHAT, CDR2 FQNNGV, per germline. The V segment lost 5 bases and the J segment 5 bases; nucleotides outside the gene matches: 6. The CDR3 consists of 14 residues. CDR3 protein: CASSHQQGNNEQFF. The CDR3, as DNA: TGTGCCAGCAGCCACCAACAGGGGAACAATGAGCAGTTCTTC.

The V gene is TRBV9, the J gene TRBJ1-3, with 10 bases aligning to TRBD1. The CDR3 loop spans 15 amino acids. V was pared by 4 bases and J by 6 bases, with 7 bases of the junction left unmatched. Germline V gene data show CDR1 as SGDLS and CDR2 as YYNGEE. CDR3 DNA sequence: TGTGCCAGCAGCCCAGACAGGGGGCGTGAAAACACCATATATTTT. Its translation: CASSPDRGRENTIYF.

The rearrangement links TRBV10-3 to TRBJ1-3; 11 nucleotides line up with TRBD1. The CDR3 runs 17 residues. V lost 6 bases and J lost 2; bases outside the gene matches: 9. The germline V gene has CDR1 ENHRY and CDR2 SYGVKD. The DNA of the CDR3 is TGTGCCATCAGCCGGACAGGGGGCCGGTTAACTGGAAACACCATATATTTT. This gives the protein CAISRTGGRLTGNTIYF.

This chain links TRBV18 with TRBJ1-3, with D perhaps TRBD1 (6 bases). The CDR3 contains 19 residues. Germline V gives CDR1 KGHSH, CDR2 LQKENI. Trimming took 3 bases from V and 5 from J, leaving 26 bases between them. The chain's CDR3 is CASSPRERNRDTTRNTIYF. In DNA form, the CDR3 reads TGTGCCAGCTCACCGCGAGAACGTAACCGGGACACGACCAGAAACACCATATATTTT.

This CDR3 reads CASSVEAYSGNTIYF. In nucleotides, the CDR3 is TGTGCCAGCAGCGTAGAAGCTTACTCTGGAAACACCATATATTTT. The V call is TRBV9, the J call TRBJ1-3; D gene ambiguous. V was pared by 0 bases and J by 0 bases, with 7 bases between. Per germline, CDR1 SGDLS and CDR2 YYNGEE. The CDR3 covers 15 residues.